This T cell receptor (beta chain) was retrieved from a study of regulatory T cells in long-lasting Graves disease. Study-level background: Persistent Graves' disease required over 5 years of antithyroid drugs and positive TSH receptor antibodies.

After removal of 0 bases from V and 8 bases from J, the junction contained 6 bases not matched to a gene. There are 13 residues in the CDR3. Germline V gene sequence: CDR1 GTSNPN, CDR2 SVGIG (reference sequence). Time point in this sample: persistent/refractory GD, antithyroid drugs over 5 years with positive TRAb. The TCR library was made from RNA that had been extracted from PBMCs in TRIzol. Study results and caveats: Persistent disease preferred TRBV28, TRBJ1-2 and TRBJ2-5. It is possible that accuracy was reduced by the small size of the sample. The persistent group shared 3,000 or so public clonotypes, more than the roughly 990 shared by new patients.

Library construction for TCR beta used iRepertoire HTBI primers and Arm-PCR of CDR3 regions. TCRdb reprocessed the multiplex PCR reads with MiXCR, giving one entry per CDR3 protein. The sample has 400,000 or so distinct CDR3 sequences; about 25% are singletons. This clonotype was counted only a few times. Its cognate antigen is unknown. The source was peripheral blood mononuclear cells (PBMCs), collected when the disease was refractory, from a patient treated with antithyroid drugs. The origin of this receptor is a female donor with Graves disease. This chain links TRBV30 with TRBJ1-2, with TRBD1 identical over 7 bases. The CDR3 bases are TGTGCCTGGAGTGTACAGTCAGGGGGAGGCTACACCTTC. Encoded protein: CAWSVQSGGGYTF.